Listed below are T cell receptor beta chains from one sample, sequenced in a study of T cells in Graves' hyperthyroidism and ophthalmopathy. MiXCR, applied by TCRdb to the multiplex PCR reads, yields one record per CDR3 protein. The sample contains hundreds of thousands of distinct CDR3 sequences, over 35% of which appear only once. The specimen was blood. The receptors shown here come from a young man with Graves' hyperthyroidism. Each CDR3 is given without its conserved first and last residue. The order of the fields is CDR3 protein, V gene.

AITGTGNSPLH TRBV10-3
ASHSFPAGVSEGTQY TRBV11-2
SARQASGELF TRBV20-1
ASSLDSFEQY TRBV5-1
ASGPHRADGSPPH TRBV25-1
ASSLAGAVETQY TRBV7-2
AIAGGVPEQY TRBV10-3
SVEDDIDEQY TRBV29-1
ASSRGSGGYTGELF TRBV7-2
ASNLWSSQETQY TRBV7-2
SARDGHDSPLH TRBV20-1
ASSPRDSSEKLF TRBV10-3
ASSTGLGGYT TRBV12-3/TRBV12-4
AISDSTYEQY TRBV10-3
ASSLEGPGELF TRBV9
ASTYGQLNTEAF TRBV5-6
ASTWVGNQPQH TRBV19
ASSLGRGQGSGNTIY TRBV7-8
ASSYLSYEQY TRBV10-3
ASSEQAGANVLT TRBV2
ASSSIRGTYEQY TRBV7-9
ASSLAGGSSREAF TRBV9
ASSRDVSSYNSPLH TRBV4-1
SVVLRPNQPQH TRBV29-1
ASSSIRDTEETQY TRBV7-2
ASSLGGLDAVRF TRBV5-1
ASSAGTGGLSEAF TRBV6-6
ASSQDTGGEGNTIY TRBV4-1
AIQGGSGNQPQH TRBV10-3
ASRPSGNTIY TRBV12-3/TRBV12-4
ASSAGWGEQF TRBV2
SAREVAEGYQPQH TRBV20-1
ASSEYFSEPLH TRBV25-1
ASSQDIGAGYGYT TRBV4-1
ASSETGIYSNQPQH TRBV12-3/TRBV12-4
SATHLGQGNTEAF TRBV20-1
ASSEVRSTGELF TRBV2
ASSTGSANYGYT TRBV7-9
ASSFDSGFSGNTIY TRBV11-2
ASSSGAGGSGAF TRBV12-3/TRBV12-4
ASSLEAGLNEKLF TRBV12-3/TRBV12-4
SARDSGGYTDTQY TRBV20-1
ASSFTASGNTIY TRBV12-3/TRBV12-4
ASSQMTGAISYEQY TRBV5-5
ASSVAGGDYT TRBV12-3/TRBV12-4
ASSIQSTSYEQY TRBV19
SVDIGGTEAF TRBV29-1
SVEPPLGRLETQY TRBV29-1
ASSLSGEDTEAF TRBV12-3/TRBV12-4
ASSSLRTGYEQY TRBV7-2
ASSAGTATEAF TRBV6-2/TRBV6-3
ASGLWDEKLF TRBV7-9
ASSLPSIAPNSYEQY TRBV5-1
ASSLTLVETQY TRBV7-9
SASEAGKETQY TRBV20-1